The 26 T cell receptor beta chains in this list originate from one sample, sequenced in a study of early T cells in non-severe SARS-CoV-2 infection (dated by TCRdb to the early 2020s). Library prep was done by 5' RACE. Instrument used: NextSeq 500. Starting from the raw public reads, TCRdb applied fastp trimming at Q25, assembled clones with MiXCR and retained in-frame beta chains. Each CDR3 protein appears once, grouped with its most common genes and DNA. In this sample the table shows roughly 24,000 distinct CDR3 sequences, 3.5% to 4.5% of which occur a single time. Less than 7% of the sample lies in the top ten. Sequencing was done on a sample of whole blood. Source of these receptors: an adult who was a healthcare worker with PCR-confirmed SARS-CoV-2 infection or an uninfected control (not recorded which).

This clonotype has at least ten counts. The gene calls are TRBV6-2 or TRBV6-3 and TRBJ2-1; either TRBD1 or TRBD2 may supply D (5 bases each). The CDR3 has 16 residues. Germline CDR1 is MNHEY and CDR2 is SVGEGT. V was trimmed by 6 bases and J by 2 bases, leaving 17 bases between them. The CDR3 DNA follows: TGTGCCAGCAGCCCTGGGACCCGGGACCCCTACAATGAGCAGTTCTTC. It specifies CASSPGTRDPYNEQFF.

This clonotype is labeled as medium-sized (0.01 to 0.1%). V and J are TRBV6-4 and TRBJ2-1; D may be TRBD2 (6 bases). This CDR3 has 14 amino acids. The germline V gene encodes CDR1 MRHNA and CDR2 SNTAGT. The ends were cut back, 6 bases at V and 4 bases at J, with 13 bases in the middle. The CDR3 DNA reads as TGTGCCAGCAGCCTTAGCGGAGATTACAATGAGCAGTTCTTC. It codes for CASSLSGDYNEQFF.

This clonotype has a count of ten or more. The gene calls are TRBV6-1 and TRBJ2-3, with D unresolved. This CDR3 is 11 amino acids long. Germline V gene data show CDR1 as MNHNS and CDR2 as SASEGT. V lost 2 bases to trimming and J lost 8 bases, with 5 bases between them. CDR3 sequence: CASSEFLTQYF. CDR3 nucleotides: TGTGCCAGCAGTGAATTCCTTACGCAGTATTTT.

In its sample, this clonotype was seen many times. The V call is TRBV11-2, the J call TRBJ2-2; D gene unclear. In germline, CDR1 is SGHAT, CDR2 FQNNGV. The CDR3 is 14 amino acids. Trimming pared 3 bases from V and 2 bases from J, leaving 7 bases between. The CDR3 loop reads CASSFALNTGELFF. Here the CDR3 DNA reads TGTGCCAGCAGCTTCGCACTTAACACCGGGGAGCTGTTTTTT. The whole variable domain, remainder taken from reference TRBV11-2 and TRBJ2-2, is EAGVAQSPRYKIIEKRQSVAFWCNPISGHATLYWYQQILGQGPKLLIQFQNNGVVDDSQLPKDRFSAERLKGVDSTLKIQPAKLEDSAVYLCASSFALNTGELFFGEGSRLTVL.

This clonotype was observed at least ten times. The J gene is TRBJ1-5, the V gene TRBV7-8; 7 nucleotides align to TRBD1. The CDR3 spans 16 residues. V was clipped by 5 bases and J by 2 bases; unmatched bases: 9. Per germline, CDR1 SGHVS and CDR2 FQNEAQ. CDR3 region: CASSLRQGSGNQPQHF. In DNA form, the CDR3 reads TGTGCCAGCAGCCTACGACAGGGTTCGGGCAATCAGCCCCAGCATTTT.

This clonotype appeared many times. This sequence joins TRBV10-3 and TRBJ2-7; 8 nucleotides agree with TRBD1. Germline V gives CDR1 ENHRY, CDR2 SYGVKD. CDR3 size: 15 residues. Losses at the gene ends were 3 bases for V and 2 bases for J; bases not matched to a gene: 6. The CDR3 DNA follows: TGTGCCATCAGTGACGACAGGGGCGCAGCCTACGAGCAGTACTTC. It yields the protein CAISDDRGAAYEQYF.

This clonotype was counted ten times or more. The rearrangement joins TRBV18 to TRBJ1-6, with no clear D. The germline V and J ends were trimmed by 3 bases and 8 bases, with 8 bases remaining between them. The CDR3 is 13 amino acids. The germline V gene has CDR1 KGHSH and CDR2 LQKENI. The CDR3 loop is CASSPNRDSPLHF. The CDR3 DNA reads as TGTGCCAGCTCACCCAACAGAGATTCACCCCTCCACTTT.

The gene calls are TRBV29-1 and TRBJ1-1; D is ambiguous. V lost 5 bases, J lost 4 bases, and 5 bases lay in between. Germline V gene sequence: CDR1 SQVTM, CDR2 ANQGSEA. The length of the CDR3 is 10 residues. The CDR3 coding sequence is TGCAGCGTTTCAATCACTGAAGCTTTCTTT. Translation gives CSVSITEAFF. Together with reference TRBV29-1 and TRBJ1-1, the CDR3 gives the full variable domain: SAVISQKPSRDICQRGTSLTIQCQVDSQVTMMFWYRQQPGQSLTLIATANQGSEATYESGFVIDKFPISRPNLTFSTLTVSNMSPEDSSIYLCSVSITEAFFGQGTRLTVV.

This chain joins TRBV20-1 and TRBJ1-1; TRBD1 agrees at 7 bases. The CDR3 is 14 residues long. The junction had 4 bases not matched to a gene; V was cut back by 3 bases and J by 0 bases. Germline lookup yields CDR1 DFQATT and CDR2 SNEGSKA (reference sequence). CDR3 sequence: CSAREGQLNTEAFF. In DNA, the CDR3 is TGCAGTGCTAGGGAGGGACAGCTGAACACTGAAGCTTTCTTT.

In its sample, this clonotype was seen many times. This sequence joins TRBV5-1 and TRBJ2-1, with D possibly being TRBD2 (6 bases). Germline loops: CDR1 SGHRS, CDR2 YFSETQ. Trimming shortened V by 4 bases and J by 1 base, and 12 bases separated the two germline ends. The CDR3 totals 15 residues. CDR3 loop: CASSPGLGSYNEQFF. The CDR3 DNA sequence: TGCGCCAGCAGCCCGGGACTGGGGTCCTACAATGAGCAGTTCTTC.

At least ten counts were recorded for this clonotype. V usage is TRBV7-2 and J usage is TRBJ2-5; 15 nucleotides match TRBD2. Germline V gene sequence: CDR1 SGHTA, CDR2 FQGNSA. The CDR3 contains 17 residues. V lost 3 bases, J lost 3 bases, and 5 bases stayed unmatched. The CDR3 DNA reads TGTGCCAGCAGCTTCCCTGGACTAGCGGGAGGGAAAGAGACCCAGTACTTC. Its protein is CASSFPGLAGGKETQYF. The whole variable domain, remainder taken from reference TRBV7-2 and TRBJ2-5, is GAGVSQSPSNKVTEKGKDVELRCDPISGHTALYWYRQSLGQGLEFLIYFQGNSAPDKSGLPSDRFSAERTGGSVSTLTIQRTQQEDSAVYLCASSFPGLAGGKETQYFGPGTRLLVL.

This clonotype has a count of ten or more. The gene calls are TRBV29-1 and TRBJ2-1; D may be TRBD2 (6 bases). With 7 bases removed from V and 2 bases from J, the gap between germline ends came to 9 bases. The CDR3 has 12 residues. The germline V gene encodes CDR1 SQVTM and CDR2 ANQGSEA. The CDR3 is CSGGGPYNEQFF. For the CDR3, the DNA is TGCAGCGGGGGAGGACCCTACAATGAGCAGTTCTTC.

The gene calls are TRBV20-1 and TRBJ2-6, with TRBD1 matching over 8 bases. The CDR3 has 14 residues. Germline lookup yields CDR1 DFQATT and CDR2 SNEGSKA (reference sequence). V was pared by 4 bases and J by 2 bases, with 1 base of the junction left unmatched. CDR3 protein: CSATDRAGANVLTF. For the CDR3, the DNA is TGCAGTGCTACGGACAGGGCTGGGGCCAACGTCCTGACTTTC.

In DNA, the CDR3 is TGTGCCAGCAGCGACCTTACAGGGGGTGGCTCCTACGAGCAGTACTTC. Protein product: CASSDLTGGGSYEQYF. J is TRBJ2-7 and V is TRBV5-4, with 8 bases fitting TRBD1. CDR1 and CDR2 (germline): SGHNT, YYREEE (reference sequence). The V gene end was trimmed by 4 bases and the J gene end by 0 bases; junction bases not matched to a gene: 9. The CDR3 is made up of 16 amino acids.

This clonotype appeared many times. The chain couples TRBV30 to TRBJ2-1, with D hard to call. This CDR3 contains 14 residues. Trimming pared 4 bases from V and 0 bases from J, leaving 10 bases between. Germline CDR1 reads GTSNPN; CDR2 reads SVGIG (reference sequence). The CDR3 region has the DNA TGTGCCTGGACCATGAAGAGCTCCTACAATGAGCAGTTCTTC. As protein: CAWTMKSSYNEQFF.

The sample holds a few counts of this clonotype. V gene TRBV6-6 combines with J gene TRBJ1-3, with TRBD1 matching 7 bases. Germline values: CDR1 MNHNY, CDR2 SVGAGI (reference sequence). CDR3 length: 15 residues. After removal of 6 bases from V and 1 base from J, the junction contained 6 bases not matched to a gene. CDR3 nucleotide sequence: TGTGCCAGCAGAAAGGGGGACAGATCTGGAAACACCATATATTTT. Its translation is CASRKGDRSGNTIYF.

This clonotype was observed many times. Here the CDR3 DNA reads TGTGCCAGCAGCTTAGGCGCCTCCTACGAGCAGTACTTC. Translation gives CASSLGASYEQYF. This sequence joins TRBV7-6 and TRBJ2-7; D not resolved. The CDR3 sequence is 13 residues long. CDR1 is SGHVS and CDR2 is FNYEAQ in the germline V gene. The V end lost 1 base, the J end lost 0 bases, and 4 bases lay between the germline ends.

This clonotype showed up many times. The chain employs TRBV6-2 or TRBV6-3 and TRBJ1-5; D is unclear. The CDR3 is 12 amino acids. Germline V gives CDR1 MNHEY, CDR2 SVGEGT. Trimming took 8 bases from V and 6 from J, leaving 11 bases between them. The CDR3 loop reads CASLRVGQPQHF. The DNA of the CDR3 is TGTGCCAGCCTAAGGGTTGGTCAGCCCCAGCATTTT.

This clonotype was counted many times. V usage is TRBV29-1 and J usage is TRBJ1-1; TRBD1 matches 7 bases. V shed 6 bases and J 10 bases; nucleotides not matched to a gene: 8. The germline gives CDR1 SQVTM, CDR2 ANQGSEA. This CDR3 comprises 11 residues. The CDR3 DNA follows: TGCAGCGTGAGACAGGGTAGACTAGCTTTCTTT. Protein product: CSVRQGRLAFF.

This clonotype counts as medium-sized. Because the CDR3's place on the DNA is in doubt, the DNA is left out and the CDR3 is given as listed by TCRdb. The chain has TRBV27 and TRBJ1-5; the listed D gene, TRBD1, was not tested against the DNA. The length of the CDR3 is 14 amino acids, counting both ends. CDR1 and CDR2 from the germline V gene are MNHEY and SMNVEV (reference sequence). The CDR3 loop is CASSFGQGNQPQHF.

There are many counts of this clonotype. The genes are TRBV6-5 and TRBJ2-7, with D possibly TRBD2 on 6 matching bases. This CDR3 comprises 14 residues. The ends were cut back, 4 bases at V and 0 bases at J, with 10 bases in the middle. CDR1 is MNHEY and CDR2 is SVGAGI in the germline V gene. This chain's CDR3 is CASSWGGTSYEQYF. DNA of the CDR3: TGTGCCAGCAGTTGGGGCGGGACCTCCTACGAGCAGTACTTC.

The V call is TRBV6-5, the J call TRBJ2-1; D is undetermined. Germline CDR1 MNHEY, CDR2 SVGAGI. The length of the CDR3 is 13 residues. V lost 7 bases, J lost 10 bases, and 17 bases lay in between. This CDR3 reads CASTLSPFGEQFF. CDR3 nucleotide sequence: TGTGCCAGCACCCTATCCCCCTTCGGAGAGCAGTTCTTC.

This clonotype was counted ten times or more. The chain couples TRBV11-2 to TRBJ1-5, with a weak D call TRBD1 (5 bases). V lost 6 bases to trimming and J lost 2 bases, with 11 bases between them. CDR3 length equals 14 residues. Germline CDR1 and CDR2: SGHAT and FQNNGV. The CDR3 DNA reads TGTGCCAGCAGTGAGGGGAATGGCAATCAGCCCCAGCATTTT. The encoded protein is CASSEGNGNQPQHF.

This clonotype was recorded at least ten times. The CDR3 protein is CASGDRRAKNIQYF. The DNA of the CDR3 is TGTGCCAGCGGGGACAGGAGGGCCAAAAACATTCAGTACTTC. The chain is built from TRBV6-5 and TRBJ2-4; 8 nucleotides agree with TRBD1. CDR3 length: 14 residues. The V segment lost 8 bases and the J segment 1 base; nucleotides outside the gene matches: 4. Germline CDR1 is MNHEY and CDR2 is SVGAGI.

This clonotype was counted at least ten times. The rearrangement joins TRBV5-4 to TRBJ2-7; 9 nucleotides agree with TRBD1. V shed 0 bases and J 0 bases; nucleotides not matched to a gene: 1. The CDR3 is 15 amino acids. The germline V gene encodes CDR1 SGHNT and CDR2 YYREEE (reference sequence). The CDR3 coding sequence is TGTGCCAGCAGCTTGGCGGGACAGGGCTCCTACGAGCAGTACTTC. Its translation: CASSLAGQGSYEQYF.

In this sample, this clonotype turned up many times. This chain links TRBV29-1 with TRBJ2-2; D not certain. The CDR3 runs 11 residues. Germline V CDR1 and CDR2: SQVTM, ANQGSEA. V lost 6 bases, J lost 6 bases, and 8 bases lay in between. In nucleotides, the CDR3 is TGCAGCGTGGAGCGATCCGGGGAGCTGTTTTTT. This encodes CSVERSGELFF.